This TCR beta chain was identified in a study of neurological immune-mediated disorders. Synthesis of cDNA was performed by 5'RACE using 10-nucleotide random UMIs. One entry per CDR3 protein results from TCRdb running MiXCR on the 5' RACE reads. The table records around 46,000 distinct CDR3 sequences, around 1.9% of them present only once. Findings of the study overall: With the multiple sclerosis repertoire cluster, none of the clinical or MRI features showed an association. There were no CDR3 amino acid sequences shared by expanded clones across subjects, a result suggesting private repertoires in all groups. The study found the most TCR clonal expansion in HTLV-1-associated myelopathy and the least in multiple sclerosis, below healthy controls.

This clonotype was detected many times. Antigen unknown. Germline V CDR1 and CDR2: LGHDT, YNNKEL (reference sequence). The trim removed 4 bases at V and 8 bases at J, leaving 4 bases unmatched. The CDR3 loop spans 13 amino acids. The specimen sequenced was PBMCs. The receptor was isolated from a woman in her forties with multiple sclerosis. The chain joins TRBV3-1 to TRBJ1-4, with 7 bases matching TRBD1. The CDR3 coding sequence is TGTGCCAGCAGCCCGACAGGGATCGAAAAACTGTTTTTT. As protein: CASSPTGIEKLFF.